The T cell receptor beta chain described here comes from a study of T cells after yellow fever vaccination. In regard to this clonotype: Its antigen is not known.

CDR3 length: 15 amino acids. The germline V and J ends were trimmed by 1 base and 8 bases, with 15 bases remaining between them. Looked up from germline, CDR1 is SGHVS and CDR2 is FQNEAQ. Study-level points and caveats: At around 95% for CD4 and 70% to 90% for CD8, most primary-vaccination clones showed up again after the booster.

TCRdb re-called the 5' RACE reads with MiXCR, one entry per CDR3 protein. The profile shows about 330,000 distinct CDR3 sequences, 8% to 9.5% of them singletons. The source was PBMCs, collected about 41 days after the first yellow fever vaccination. V gene TRBV7-8 combines with J gene TRBJ2-1; D might be TRBD1 (5 bases). The TCR comes from a man in his late teens or twenties who received the YFV17D yellow fever vaccine. The DNA of the CDR3 is TGTGCCAGCAGCTTAGTGAGGTTTAGGGGCGATGAGCAGTTCTTC. Encoded protein: CASSLVRFRGDEQFF.